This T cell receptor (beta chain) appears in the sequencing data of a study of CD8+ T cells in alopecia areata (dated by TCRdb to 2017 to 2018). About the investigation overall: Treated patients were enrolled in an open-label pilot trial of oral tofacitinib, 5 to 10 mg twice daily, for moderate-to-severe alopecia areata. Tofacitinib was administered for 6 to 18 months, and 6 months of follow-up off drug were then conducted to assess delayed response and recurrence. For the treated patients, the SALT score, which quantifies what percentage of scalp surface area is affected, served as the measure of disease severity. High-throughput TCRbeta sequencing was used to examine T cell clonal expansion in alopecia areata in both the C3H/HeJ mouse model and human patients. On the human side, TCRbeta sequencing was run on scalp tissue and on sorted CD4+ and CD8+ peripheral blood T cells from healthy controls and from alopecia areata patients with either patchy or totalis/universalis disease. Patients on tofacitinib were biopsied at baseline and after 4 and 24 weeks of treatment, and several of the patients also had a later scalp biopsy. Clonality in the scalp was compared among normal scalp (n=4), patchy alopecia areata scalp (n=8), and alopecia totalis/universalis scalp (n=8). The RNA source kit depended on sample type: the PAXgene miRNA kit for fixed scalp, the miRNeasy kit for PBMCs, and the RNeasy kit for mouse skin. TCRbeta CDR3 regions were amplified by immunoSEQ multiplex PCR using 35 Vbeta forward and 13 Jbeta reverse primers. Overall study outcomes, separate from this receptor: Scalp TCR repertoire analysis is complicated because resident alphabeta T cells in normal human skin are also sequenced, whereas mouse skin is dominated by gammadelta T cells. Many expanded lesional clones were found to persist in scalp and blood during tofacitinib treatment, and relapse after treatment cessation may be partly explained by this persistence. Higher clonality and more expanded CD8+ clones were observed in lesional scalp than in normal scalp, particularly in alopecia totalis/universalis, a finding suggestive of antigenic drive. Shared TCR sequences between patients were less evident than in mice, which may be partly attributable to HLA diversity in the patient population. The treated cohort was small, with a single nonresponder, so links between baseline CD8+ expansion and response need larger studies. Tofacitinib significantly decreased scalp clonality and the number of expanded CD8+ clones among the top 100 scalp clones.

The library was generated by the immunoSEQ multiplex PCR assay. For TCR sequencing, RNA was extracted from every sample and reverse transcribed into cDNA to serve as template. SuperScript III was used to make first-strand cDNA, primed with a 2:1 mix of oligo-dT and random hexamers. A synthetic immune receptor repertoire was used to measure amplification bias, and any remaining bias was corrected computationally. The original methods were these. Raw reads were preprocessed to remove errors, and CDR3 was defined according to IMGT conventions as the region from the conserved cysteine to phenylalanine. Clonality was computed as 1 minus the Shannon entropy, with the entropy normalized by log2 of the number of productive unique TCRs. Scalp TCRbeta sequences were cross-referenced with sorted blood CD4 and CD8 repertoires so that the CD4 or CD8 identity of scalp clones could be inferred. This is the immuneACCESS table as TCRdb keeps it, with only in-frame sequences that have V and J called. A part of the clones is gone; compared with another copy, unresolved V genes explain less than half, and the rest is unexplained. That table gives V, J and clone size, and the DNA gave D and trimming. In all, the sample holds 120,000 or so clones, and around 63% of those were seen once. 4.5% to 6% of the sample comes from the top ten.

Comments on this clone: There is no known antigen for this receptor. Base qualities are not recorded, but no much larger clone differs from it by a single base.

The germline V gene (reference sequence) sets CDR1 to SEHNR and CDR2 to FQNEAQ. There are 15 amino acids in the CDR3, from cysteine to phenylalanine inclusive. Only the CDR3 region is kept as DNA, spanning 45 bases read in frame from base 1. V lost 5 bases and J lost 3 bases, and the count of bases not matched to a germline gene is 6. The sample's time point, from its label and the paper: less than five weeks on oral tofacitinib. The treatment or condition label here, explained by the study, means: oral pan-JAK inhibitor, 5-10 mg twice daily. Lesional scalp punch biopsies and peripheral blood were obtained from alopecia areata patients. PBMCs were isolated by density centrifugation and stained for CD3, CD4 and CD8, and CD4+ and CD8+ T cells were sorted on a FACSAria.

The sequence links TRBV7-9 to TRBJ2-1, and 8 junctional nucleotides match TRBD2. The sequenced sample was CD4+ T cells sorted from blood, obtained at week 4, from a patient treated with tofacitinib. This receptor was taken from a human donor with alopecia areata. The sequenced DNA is TGTGCCAGCAGCCCCCCTAGCGGGCTCTACAATGAGCAGTTCTTC. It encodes CASSPPSGLYNEQFF.